Each of the 27 T cell receptor beta chains below was sequenced from the same sample in a study of cytomegalovirus exposure and HLA in healthy donors. Repertoires were generated with immunoSEQ multiplex PCR, while TCRdb's copy carries only in-frame clones and drops some. The sample contains fewer than 120,000 clones, 89% of which appear only once. Sequenced material: PBMCs. These receptors were obtained from a woman in her late teens or twenties in good health and CMV-seronegative.

V is TRBV6-5 and J is TRBJ2-7, with a weak D call TRBD2 (6 bases). Germline assignment: CDR1 MNHEY and CDR2 SVGAGI. The V end was cut by 2 bases, the J end by 3 bases, with 11 bases between. The CDR3 extends over 14 amino acids. The CDR3 DNA is TGTGCCAGCAGTTACCGGCAGGGAGGCTACGAGCAGTACTTC. Its translation is CASSYRQGGYEQYF.

The chain uses TRBV29-1 and TRBJ1-2; D may be TRBD1 (6 bases). CDR3 length: 14 amino acids. CDR1 is SQVTM and CDR2 is ANQGSEA in the germline V gene. The germline V and J ends were trimmed by 1 base and 1 base, with 10 bases remaining between them. The CDR3 loop reads CSVEGQEDNYGYTF. The DNA of the CDR3 is TGCAGCGTTGAAGGACAGGAGGATAACTATGGCTACACCTTC.

This clone was observed a handful of times. The chain uses TRBV4-3 and TRBJ1-5; D ambiguous. Trimming pared 0 bases from V and 2 bases from J, leaving 11 bases between. There are 16 residues in the CDR3. Per the germline V gene, CDR1 is LGHNA and CDR2 is YSLEER. CDR3 bases: TGCGCCAGCAGCCAAGATCATAGGCAGGGCAATCAGCCCCAGCATTTT. This encodes CASSQDHRQGNQPQHF.

J is TRBJ1-1 and V is TRBV5-1; TRBD1 agrees at 8 bases. CDR1 SGHRS and CDR2 YFSETQ come from the germline V gene. V dropped 7 bases and J dropped 4; count of bases not matched to a gene: 6. This CDR3 spans 13 amino acids. Written as DNA, the CDR3 is TGCGCCAGCGGTGCACAGGGGGGCACTGAAGCTTTCTTT. Translated: CASGAQGGTEAFF.

This chain connects TRBV10-2 to TRBJ1-5; D is ambiguous. Germline V gene lookup returns CDR1 WSHSY and CDR2 SAAADI. The CDR3 has 13 residues. Deletions cut 8 bases from V and 6 bases from J, with 14 bases between. CDR3 sequence: CASSDYGGQPQHF. The CDR3 DNA sequence: TGCGCCAGCTCCGACTATGGCGGTCAGCCCCAGCATTTT.

J is TRBJ2-7 and V is TRBV5-1; no clear D. Trimming shortened V by 0 bases and J by 1 base, and 11 bases separated the two germline ends. Germline loops: CDR1 SGHRS, CDR2 YFSETQ. The CDR3 runs 15 residues. CDR3 protein: CASSLAERESYEQYF. The DNA of the CDR3 is TGCGCCAGCAGCTTGGCCGAAAGAGAATCCTACGAGCAGTACTTC.

The rearrangement links TRBV5-1 to TRBJ1-4; D is possibly TRBD1 (6 bases). The CDR3 consists of 16 residues. Germline CDR1 is SGHRS and CDR2 is YFSETQ. Trimming pared 4 bases from V and 4 bases from J, leaving 17 bases between. CDR3 sequence (DNA): TGCGCCAGCAGCCTAATACAGGGAGACGGTAATGAAAAACTGTTTTTT. It is translated as CASSLIQGDGNEKLFF.

The CDR3 DNA reads as TGTGCCAGCAGCCAAACAGGGATCTATGGCTACACCTTC. Translated: CASSQTGIYGYTF. V and J are TRBV16 and TRBJ1-2, with D maybe TRBD1 (6 bases). This CDR3 spans 13 amino acids. The V end lost 2 bases, the J end lost 4 bases, and 8 bases lay between the germline ends. Germline V gene lookup returns CDR1 KGHSY and CDR2 FQNENV.

V and J are TRBV2 and TRBJ2-2, with a tentative D call TRBD1 (6 bases). Trimming shortened V by 0 bases and J by 1 base, and 12 bases separated the two germline ends. This CDR3 contains 17 residues. CDR1 SNHLY and CDR2 FYNNEI come from the germline V gene. CDR3 DNA: TGTGCCAGCAGTGAAGCGGGAATGACAGGGAACACCGGGGAGCTGTTTTTT. Protein sequence: CASSEAGMTGNTGELFF.

The chain employs TRBV7-9 and TRBJ2-7, with TRBD2 as a possible D gene (6 bases). V lost 5 bases, J lost 5 bases, and 19 bases lay in between. CDR1 and CDR2 (germline): SEHNR, FQNEAQ (reference sequence). The CDR3 has 15 residues. CDR3 sequence (DNA): TGTGCCAGCAGCCCCAGGGAGGTTACTTACCACGAGCAGTACTTC. It is translated as CASSPREVTYHEQYF.

This clone was found once. The chain links TRBV7-9 to TRBJ1-1; TRBD1 agrees at 11 bases. J gave up 4 bases and V 5 bases, and 15 bases lay outside the gene matches. CDR3 length equals 18 residues. Germline V gene sequence: CDR1 SEHNR, CDR2 FQNEAQ (reference sequence). CDR3 bases: TGTGCCAGCAGCCCTGGAGGACAGGGGGCATGGGGGTTCACTGAAGCTTTCTTT. Its protein product is CASSPGGQGAWGFTEAFF.

The chain recombines TRBV28 with TRBJ1-2; D gene unclear. The CDR3 extends over 12 amino acids. Trimming cost V 5 bases and J 10 bases, with 14 bases left between them. CDR1 is MDHEN and CDR2 is SYDVKM in the germline V gene. The CDR3 nucleotides are TGTGCCAGCAGTCAAAACCCCGGAGACTACACCTTC. It translates to CASSQNPGDYTF.

The chain recombines TRBV30 with TRBJ2-1; 9 bases line up with TRBD1. CDR3 length: 14 residues. The germline CDR1 and CDR2 sequences are GTSNPN and SVGIG (reference sequence). The V gene end was trimmed by 5 bases and the J gene end by 3 bases; junction bases not matched to a gene: 5. CDR3 DNA: TGTGCCTGGTCTCGGACAGGGGACTACAATGAGCAGTTCTTC. This encodes CAWSRTGDYNEQFF.

This sequence joins TRBV28 and TRBJ1-5; 8 nucleotides agree with TRBD1. The CDR3 is 15 residues long. After removal of 1 base from V and 6 bases from J, the junction contained 5 bases not matched to a gene. The germline gives CDR1 MDHEN, CDR2 SYDVKM. This CDR3 reads CASSLSLRGRQPQHF. The CDR3 coding sequence is TGTGCCAGCAGTTTATCCCTCAGGGGGCGTCAGCCCCAGCATTTT.

This clone was counted only a few times. The chain has TRBV23-1 and TRBJ2-1; D remains ambiguous. TRBV23-1 is an ORF for which the function is uncertain. Trimming took off 0 bases at V and 8 bases at J, with 23 bases between the two ends. This CDR3 region has 18 residues. For the CDR3, the DNA is TGCGCCAGCAGTCAATCGTCCTCCAGGTCTCAGGATAACGATGAGCAGTTCTTC. Residues: CASSQSSSRSQDNDEQFF.

V is TRBV29-1 and J is TRBJ2-7; 13 nucleotides line up with TRBD2. V shed 6 bases, J shed 4 bases, and the junction held 6 bases outside the gene matches. The CDR3 length is 14 residues. Germline V gives CDR1 SQVTM, CDR2 ANQGSEA. The CDR3 protein is CSVQGLAGVYEQYF. CDR3 DNA: TGCAGCGTCCAAGGACTAGCGGGAGTGTACGAGCAGTACTTC.

V usage is TRBV4-1 and J usage is TRBJ1-5, with D perhaps matching TRBD1 (5 bases). V lost 0 bases and J lost 3, with 9 bases in between. The germline V gene has CDR1 MGHRA and CDR2 YSYEKL. The CDR3 spans 15 residues. CDR3 in amino acids: CASSQEDRTNQPQHF. The CDR3 coding sequence is TGCGCCAGCAGCCAAGAAGACAGAACCAATCAGCCCCAGCATTTT.

This chain joins TRBV19 and TRBJ1-5, with D tentatively TRBD1 (6 bases). V lost 3 bases to trimming and J lost 4 bases, with 10 bases between them. The CDR3 loop spans 14 amino acids. CDR1 LNHDA and CDR2 SQIVND come from the germline V gene (reference sequence). CDR3 nucleotide sequence: TGTGCCAGTAGTATTCAGGGACATAATCAGCCCCAGCATTTT. This gives the protein CASSIQGHNQPQHF.

The count of this clone is one. The V and J genes are TRBV29-1 and TRBJ2-7, with TRBD1 matching 10 bases. V shed 4 bases and J 4 bases; nucleotides not matched to a gene: 4. The CDR3 has 13 amino acids. The germline CDR1 and CDR2 sequences are SQVTM and ANQGSEA. The CDR3, as DNA: TGCAGCGTTGTGGGACAGGGGTTATACGAGCAGTACTTC. Protein sequence: CSVVGQGLYEQYF.

This chain uses TRBV7-9 with TRBJ1-1, with a possible D match to TRBD1 (6 bases). CDR3 length: 15 amino acids. V was pared by 2 bases and J by 0 bases, with 10 bases between. Germline V gene sequence: CDR1 SEHNR, CDR2 FQNEAQ (reference sequence). CDR3 sequence reads: CASSLSGQMNTEAFF. The DNA for the CDR3 is TGTGCCAGCAGCTTAAGCGGACAGATGAACACTGAAGCTTTCTTT.

The chain employs TRBV7-6 and TRBJ1-1, with 9 bases fitting TRBD1. CDR1 and CDR2 (germline): SGHVS, FNYEAQ. Trimming took 4 bases from V and 4 from J; bases not matched to a gene: 7. The CDR3 totals 15 residues. CDR3 nucleotides: TGTGCCAGCAGCTACTACAGGGGGCAGAGCACTGAAGCTTTCTTT. It specifies CASSYYRGQSTEAFF. The variable domain in full, completed from reference TRBV7-6 and TRBJ1-1, reads GAGVSQSPRYKVTKRGQDVALRCDPISGHVSLYWYRQALGQGPEFLTYFNYEAQQDKSGLPNDRFSAERPEGSISTLTIQRTEQRDSAMYRCASSYYRGQSTEAFFGQGTRLTVV.

The CDR3 DNA is TGTGCCAGCAGCCAGTTATCAGGGGGCTCCTACAATGAGCAGTTCTTC. Protein sequence: CASSQLSGGSYNEQFF. The rearrangement uses TRBV4-2 and TRBJ2-1; TRBD1 agrees at 7 bases. This CDR3 contains 16 residues. Germline V gives CDR1 LGHNA, CDR2 YNFKEQ. V was pared by 3 bases and J by 0 bases, with 5 bases of the junction left unmatched.

This chain uses TRBV5-1 with TRBJ2-3, with 7 bases matching TRBD1. V lost 4 bases to trimming and J lost 5 bases; unmatched junction nucleotides: 7. CDR1 and CDR2 from the germline V gene are SGHRS and YFSETQ. This CDR3 is built from 14 residues. This CDR3 is CASSRDRVIDTQYF. The CDR3 nucleotides are TGCGCCAGCAGCAGGGACAGAGTTATAGATACGCAGTATTTT.

The rearrangement uses TRBV5-1 and TRBJ2-2, with D possibly being TRBD1 (6 bases). There are 15 residues in the CDR3. V lost 1 base to trimming and J lost 1 base, with 8 bases between them. Germline assignment: CDR1 SGHRS and CDR2 YFSETQ. The CDR3 protein is CASSLPGENTGELFF. The CDR3 DNA sequence: TGCGCCAGCAGCTTGCCAGGGGAGAACACCGGGGAGCTGTTTTTT. Full variable domain (outside the CDR3, taken from reference TRBV5-1 and TRBJ2-2): KAGVTQTPRYLIKTRGQQVTLSCSPISGHRSVSWYQQTPGQGLQFLFEYFSETQRNKGNFPGRFSGRQFSNSRSEMNVSTLELGDSALYLCASSLPGENTGELFFGEGSRLTVL.

To note about this clone: The sample has other DNA sequences that encode this CDR3 too. This chain links TRBV28 with TRBJ1-4; perhaps TRBD1 as D (6 bases). The CDR3 totals 14 residues. In germline, CDR1 is MDHEN, CDR2 SYDVKM. The V and J ends lost 2 bases and 5 bases respectively, with 9 bases between them. The DNA of the CDR3 is TGTGCCAGCAGTTTAACAGGGTCGAATGAAAAACTGTTTTTT. Translating it yields CASSLTGSNEKLFF.

The chain couples TRBV2 to TRBJ2-7, with unresolved D. CDR3 length equals 13 residues. V was trimmed by 2 bases and J by 1 base, leaving 6 bases between them. Germline-derived CDR1 and CDR2 are SNHLY and FYNNEI. The CDR3 is CASSESRSYEQYF. The CDR3 DNA reads as TGTGCCAGCAGTGAATCCAGATCCTACGAGCAGTACTTC.

The chain is built from TRBV5-1 and TRBJ1-1; 9 bases are a match to TRBD1. Germline V CDR1 and CDR2: SGHRS, YFSETQ. The CDR3 extends over 15 amino acids. V was clipped by 5 bases and J by 0 bases; unmatched bases: 5. The CDR3 loop reads CASRGTGIMNTEAFF. DNA of the CDR3: TGCGCCAGCAGGGGGACAGGGATTATGAACACTGAAGCTTTCTTT.